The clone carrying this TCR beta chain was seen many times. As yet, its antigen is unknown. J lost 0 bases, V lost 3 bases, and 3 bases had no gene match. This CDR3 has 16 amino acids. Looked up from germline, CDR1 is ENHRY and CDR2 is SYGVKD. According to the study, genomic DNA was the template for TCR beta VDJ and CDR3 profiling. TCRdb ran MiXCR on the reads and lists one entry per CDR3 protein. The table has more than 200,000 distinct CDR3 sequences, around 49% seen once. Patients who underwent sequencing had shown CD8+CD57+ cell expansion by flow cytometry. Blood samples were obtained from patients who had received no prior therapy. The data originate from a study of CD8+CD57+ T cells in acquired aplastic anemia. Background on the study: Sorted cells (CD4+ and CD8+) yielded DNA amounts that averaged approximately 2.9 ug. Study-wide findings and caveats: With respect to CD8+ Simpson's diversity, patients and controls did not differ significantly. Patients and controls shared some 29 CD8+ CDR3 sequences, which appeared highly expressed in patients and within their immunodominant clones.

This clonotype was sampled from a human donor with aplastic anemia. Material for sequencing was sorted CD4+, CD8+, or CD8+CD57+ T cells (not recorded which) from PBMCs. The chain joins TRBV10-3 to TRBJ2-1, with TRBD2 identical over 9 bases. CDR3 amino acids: CAISDAGGSSYNEQFF. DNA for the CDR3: TGTGCCATCAGTGACGCGGGGGGGAGCTCCTACAATGAGCAGTTCTTC.